These T cell receptor beta chains were read from a single sample in a study of control samples from healthy donors and cancer patients. Some clones are missing from TCRdb's copy, which holds only in-frame ones; the method was immunoSEQ multiplex PCR. The table records 400,000 to 500,000 clones, 75% to 95% of them present only once. The material sequenced was PBMCs. The receptors derive from a man in his forties with head and neck cancer. CDR3s include the opening cysteine and the closing phenylalanine or tryptophan. A D gene is named only where the DNA matches it firmly. Some rows have no size entry. The others give once, few or many, or a class for an expanded clone.

cdr3_length j_call v_call d_call clone_size cdr3_aa cdr3_nt
13 TRBJ1-5 TRBV30 - - CAWSVQGVQPQHF TGTGCCTGGAGTGTACAAGGAGTTCAGCCCCAGCATTTT
12 TRBJ1-2 TRBV15 - - CATSRADGGYTF TGTGCCACCAGCAGAGCCGACGGTGGCTACACCTTC
15 TRBJ2-5 TRBV7-2 - - CASSLRAGLWETQYF TGTGCCAGCAGCTTACGAGCGGGCCTATGGGAGACCCAGTACTTC
15 TRBJ2-3 TRBV28 - - CASSPGTLSTDTQYF TGTGCCAGCAGCCCCGGGACACTTAGCACAGATACGCAGTATTTT
13 TRBJ1-2 TRBV10-3 TRBD1 - CAIRDGTDYGYTF TGTGCCATCAGAGACGGGACAGACTATGGCTACACCTTC
13 TRBJ2-2 TRBV10-2 - - CASRRGPTGELFF TGCGCCAGCAGGCGGGGTCCCACCGGGGAGCTGTTTTTT
15 TRBJ1-3 TRBV24-1 - - CATSDSRETGNTIYF TGTGCCACCAGTGATTCTAGGGAAACTGGAAACACCATATATTTT
12 TRBJ2-3 TRBV19 - - CASSPRTDTQYF TGTGCCAGTAGCCCTCGTACAGATACGCAGTATTTT
15 TRBJ2-3 TRBV5-1 TRBD2 - CASSRRLAGSDTQYF TGCGCCAGCAGCCGCCGACTAGCGGGGTCAGATACGCAGTATTTT
15 TRBJ2-1 TRBV7-2 - - CASSQGRAGYNEQFF TGTGCCAGCAGTCAGGGGCGGGCCGGGTACAATGAGCAGTTCTTC
17 TRBJ2-3 TRBV14 TRBD2 - CASSQRTSGRATDTQYF TGTGCCAGCAGCCAGAGAACTAGCGGGAGGGCCACAGATACGCAGTATTTT
16 TRBJ1-2 TRBV7-2 - once CASTRRTGAANYGYTF TGTGCCAGCACCCGCCGTACGGGGGCAGCTAACTATGGCTACACCTTC
14 TRBJ2-5 TRBV4-3 - once CASSQDRGEETQYF TGCGCCAGCAGCCAAGACCGAGGGGAAGAGACCCAGTACTTC
16 TRBJ2-3 TRBV11-3 TRBD1 - CASSLGGQGDTDTQYF TGTGCCAGCAGCTTAGGGGGACAGGGAGACACAGATACGCAGTATTTT
12 TRBJ1-5 TRBV30 TRBD1 - CAWSQGDQPQHF TGTGCCTGGAGTCAGGGGGATCAGCCCCAGCATTTT
14 TRBJ2-1 TRBV10-2 - - CASTGRLEGNEQFF TGCGCCAGTACAGGGCGATTGGAGGGTAATGAGCAGTTCTTC
13 TRBJ2-5 TRBV6-5 - - CASSSLYQETQYF TGTGCCAGCAGTTCACTTTACCAAGAGACCCAGTACTTC
13 TRBJ2-3 TRBV30 TRBD1 - CARTGLSTDTQYF TGTGCCAGGACAGGGCTTAGCACAGATACGCAGTATTTT
11 TRBJ2-5 TRBV27 - - CASHEGETQYF TGTGCCAGCCATGAGGGAGAGACCCAGTACTTC
13 TRBJ1-6 TRBV25-1 - once CVSRPRNDSPLHF TGTGTCAGCAGACCAAGAAACGATTCACCCCTCCACTTT
14 TRBJ2-1 TRBV11-2 - - CASSLYLGENEQFF TGTGCCAGCAGCTTATATTTGGGGGAAAACGAGCAGTTCTTC
16 TRBJ2-1 TRBV11-2 TRBD2 - CASSLTGGGPNNEQFF TGTGCCAGCAGCTTAACGGGGGGAGGGCCTAACAATGAGCAGTTCTTC
17 TRBJ2-7 TRBV11-2 - - CASSLGFEGANPYEQYF TGTGCCAGCAGCTTGGGTTTCGAGGGCGCGAACCCCTACGAGCAGTACTTC
14 TRBJ1-6 TRBV18 - - CASSPAGEDSPLHF TGTGCCAGCTCACCAGCAGGGGAGGATTCACCCCTCCACTTT
14 TRBJ2-7 TRBV6-1 - - CASSETDYDTEQYF TGTGCCAGCAGTGAGACGGACTATGACACCGAGCAGTACTTC
14 TRBJ1-5 TRBV15 - - CATSRDTRPQPQHF TGTGCCACCAGCAGAGATACAAGGCCTCAGCCCCAGCATTTT
12 TRBJ1-5 TRBV28 TRBD1 - CASRQGTQPQHF TGTGCCAGCCGACAGGGAACTCAGCCCCAGCATTTT
11 TRBJ1-5 TRBV2 - - CASSDTQPQHF TGTGCCAGCAGTGACACACAGCCCCAGCATTTT
15 TRBJ1-3 TRBV30 - - CAWISRGGYGNTIYF TGTGCCTGGATATCCCGGGGGGGCTATGGAAACACCATATATTTT
14 TRBJ2-3 TRBV6-5 - - CASRDRSSWDTQYF TGTGCCAGCAGAGATAGGTCTAGCTGGGATACGCAGTATTTT
15 TRBJ1-1 TRBV6-2/TRBV6-3 - - CASSYGRRGNTEAFF TGTGCCAGCAGTTACGGGCGGAGGGGGAACACTGAAGCTTTCTTT
14 TRBJ1-1 TRBV7-2 - - CASSLGQTNTEAFF TGTGCCAGCAGCTTAGGACAGACGAACACTGAAGCTTTCTTT
13 TRBJ1-2 TRBV19 - - CASSLRRLEGYTF TGTGCCAGTAGTCTCCGACGTCTGGAGGGCTACACCTTC
17 TRBJ2-3 TRBV2 - - CASSPSRRGPITDTQYF TGTGCCAGCAGTCCCTCCCGGCGCGGACCTATCACAGATACGCAGTATTTT
16 TRBJ2-2 TRBV18 - - CASSPTRQEVGGELFF TGTGCCAGCTCACCGACTAGACAGGAAGTTGGCGGGGAGCTGTTTTTT
15 TRBJ1-5 TRBV2 - - CASSVGPGRNQPQHF TGTGCCAGCAGTGTAGGACCCGGGCGCAATCAGCCCCAGCATTTT
15 TRBJ2-1 TRBV2 - - CASSVTGYTSNEQFF TGTGCCAGCAGTGTTACAGGGTACACAAGCAATGAGCAGTTCTTC
15 TRBJ2-2 TRBV19 TRBD1 - CASRWGQAITGELFF TGTGCCAGTAGATGGGGACAGGCGATCACCGGGGAGCTGTTTTTT
14 TRBJ2-2 TRBV11-2 - - CASSLDRVPGELFF TGTGCCAGCAGCTTAGATAGGGTGCCCGGGGAGCTGTTTTTT
15 TRBJ2-3 TRBV28 - - CASSLDLRDADTQYF TGTGCCAGCAGTTTAGATTTACGGGATGCAGATACGCAGTATTTT
15 TRBJ2-1 TRBV6-2/TRBV6-3 TRBD2 - CASSLGTSGGWEQFF TGTGCCAGCAGTCTTGGGACTAGCGGGGGGTGGGAGCAGTTCTTC
11 TRBJ1-5 TRBV6-1 - few CASSEGQPQHF TGTGCCAGCAGTGAAGGTCAGCCCCAGCATTTT
11 TRBJ2-3 TRBV7-2 - - CASSFADTQYF TGTGCCAGCAGCTTCGCAGATACGCAGTATTTT
13 TRBJ1-4 TRBV30 - - CAWSVQRGEKLFF TGTGCCTGGAGTGTACAGAGGGGTGAAAAACTGTTTTTT
13 TRBJ2-7 TRBV28 TRBD1 - CATRTGHSYEQYF TGTGCCACCCGGACAGGGCACTCCTACGAGCAGTACTTC
13 TRBJ2-7 TRBV28 TRBD1 - CAIERQGTYEQYF TGTGCCATCGAACGACAGGGGACCTACGAGCAGTACTTC
16 TRBJ2-7 TRBV11-2 - - CASSSPVTHSDYEQYF TGTGCCAGCAGCTCCCCAGTCACCCATTCAGACTACGAGCAGTACTTC
15 TRBJ1-2 TRBV7-2 - once CASSLEAGRAYGYTF TGTGCCAGCAGCTTAGAAGCGGGACGCGCCTATGGCTACACCTTC
12 TRBJ1-6 TRBV7-8 - - CASSRTNSPLHF TGTGCCAGCAGCCGAACGAATTCACCCCTCCACTTT
15 TRBJ1-5 TRBV6-6 TRBD1 few CASSPTGNSNQPQHF TGTGCCAGCAGCCCGACAGGGAATAGCAATCAGCCCCAGCATTTT
16 TRBJ1-4 TRBV28 TRBD1 - CASSLLGQGAREKLFF TGTGCCAGCAGTTTATTGGGACAGGGGGCGCGGGAAAAACTGTTTTTT
14 TRBJ1-3 TRBV28 - - CASSLSGAWGTIYF TGTGCCAGCAGTTTATCCGGGGCTTGGGGGACCATATATTTT
13 TRBJ1-1 TRBV10-3 TRBD1 - CAIAQGEDTEAFF TGTGCCATCGCCCAGGGGGAAGATACAGAAGCTTTCTTT